A selection of T cell receptor beta chains follows, all from one sample in a study of cytomegalovirus exposure and HLA in healthy donors. Profiling relied on immunoSEQ multiplex PCR, and the TCRdb table lists in-frame clones only, not all of them. The table shows under 200,000 clones, with approximately 89% occurring only once. The sample consisted of PBMCs. These receptors originate from a woman aged 18 to 35 in good health and CMV-seropositive. Each CDR3 is given with its conserved first and last residue. The D gene is left open where the match is weak. A row's size may be missing; if present it is once, few, many or a size class.

j_call	clone_size	d_call	v_call	cdr3_nt	cdr3_aa
TRBJ2-5	few	TRBD1	TRBV6-6	TGTGCCAGCAGCCAAGTCGGACAGGGCAAAGAGACCCAGTACTTC	CASSQVGQGKETQYF
TRBJ1-5	NA	NA	TRBV6-5	TGTGCCAGCAGTTACAGCCAGGTCAACGATCAGCCCCAGCATTTT	CASSYSQVNDQPQHF
TRBJ2-7	NA	NA	TRBV10-3	TGTGCCATCAGTGGCCGGGAGACCTACGAGCAGTACTTC	CAISGRETYEQYF
TRBJ2-2	NA	NA	TRBV30	TGTGCCTGGAGTCCTCCGGGAGCAGCCTTGGGCGCCGGGGAGCTGTTTTTT	CAWSPPGAALGAGELFF
TRBJ2-7	NA	TRBD2	TRBV27	TGTGCCAGCAGTTCACTAGCGGGAGGGGGGGAGCAGTACTTC	CASSSLAGGGEQYF
TRBJ2-7	NA	TRBD1	TRBV18	TGTGCCAGCTCACCAACAGGGGACTACGAGCAGTACTTC	CASSPTGDYEQYF
TRBJ2-1	NA	TRBD2	TRBV7-2	TGTGCCAGCAGCTTATCGGGCGGGAGGGTAGGTAATGAGCAGTTCTTC	CASSLSGGRVGNEQFF
TRBJ2-1	NA	TRBD2	TRBV18	TGTGCCAGCTCACCACCTTGGGGACTAGCGGGAGACTATGAGCAGTTCTTC	CASSPPWGLAGDYEQFF
TRBJ2-5	NA	TRBD1	TRBV7-6	TGTGCCAGCAGCTCCCGGACAGGGCGGGAGACCCAGTACTTC	CASSSRTGRETQYF
TRBJ1-5	once	NA	TRBV9	TGTGCCAGCAGCGTAGGTCCAGGGGATCAGCCCCAGCATTTT	CASSVGPGDQPQHF
TRBJ1-1	NA	TRBD1	TRBV5-1	TGCGCCAGCAGCCTCCGGACAGGGGAGAACACTGAAGCTTTCTTT	CASSLRTGENTEAFF
TRBJ2-1	NA	NA	TRBV7-2	TGTGCCAGCAGCCCGCTAGACAATGAGCAGTTCTTC	CASSPLDNEQFF
TRBJ1-5	NA	NA	TRBV15	TGTGCCACCAGCAGAGTGACTGGGAATCAGCCCCAGCATTTT	CATSRVTGNQPQHF
TRBJ1-4	NA	TRBD1	TRBV27	TGTGCCAGCAGTCACCGGGACAGGGCTAATGAAAAACTGTTTTTT	CASSHRDRANEKLFF
TRBJ2-7	NA	NA	TRBV20-1	TGCAGTGCTAGTTTCTTCTACGAGCAGTACTTC	CSASFFYEQYF